This TCR beta chain stems from a study of regulatory T cells in long-lasting Graves disease. V was pared by 1 base and J by 7 bases, with 13 bases between. The CDR3 has 14 residues. The germline gives CDR1 SNHLY, CDR2 FYNNEI. Time point noted: persistent/refractory GD, antithyroid drugs over 5 years with positive TRAb. The TCR library used RNA extracted from PBMCs. This clonotype was seen at least ten times. Its antigen is unknown. With iRepertoire HTBI primers and Arm-PCR of CDR3 regions, TCR beta libraries were built. In the authors' workflow: Identified across the samples were around 62 TRBV segments and roughly 14 TRBJ segments. TCRdb reprocessed the multiplex PCR reads with MiXCR, giving one entry per CDR3 protein. The V and J calls shown here were made by TCRdb, not taken from the authors' results. The data contain about 290,000 distinct CDR3 sequences, 20% to 25% of them singletons. Broader study findings: Persistent disease favored TRBV28, TRBJ1-2 and TRBJ2-5.

This TCR came from a female donor with Graves disease. The chain joins TRBV2 to TRBJ1-2; D is undetermined. Sequenced here: peripheral blood mononuclear cells (PBMCs), sampled when the disease was refractory, from a patient treated with antithyroid drugs. The DNA for the CDR3 is TGTGCCAGCAGTGAAGACGTCTCATTCTCTGGCTACACCTTC. Encoded protein: CASSEDVSFSGYTF.